This T cell receptor beta chain was sequenced during a study of shared clonotypes between healthy human individuals. Study-wide points: Naive subsets typically showed greater estimated richness than memory subsets.

This clone was observed a handful of times. Its antigen is still unknown. Germline V gene lookup returns CDR1 SGHKS and CDR2 YYEKEE (reference sequence). Trimming took 2 bases from V and 4 from J, leaving 3 bases between them. The CDR3 runs 11 residues. Evenly divided among several immunoSEQ plates was the genomic DNA of each subset. TCRdb keeps only in-frame clones here, not all; method: immunoSEQ multiplex PCR. The sample yields more than 2,000,000 clones, 85% to 95% seen once. Sequenced sample: naive CD4+ T cells from PBMCs. Specified subset: CD45RA+ positively selected. The genes are TRBV5-5 and TRBJ1-2; D is uncertain. This clonotype was sampled from a man in his late teens or twenties in good health. Some clones in this sample may be carry-over from other donors' samples. This CDR3 is CASSFPYGYTF. The DNA for the CDR3 is TGTGCCAGCAGCTTTCCCTATGGCTACACCTTC.